The clone carrying this TCR beta chain came up once. Its specificity is not known. The entry originates in a study of blood T cells in healthy people across ages. General observations from the study: While age rose, TCR beta diversity per million T cells dropped in a roughly linear way. Unsorted PBMCs prevented conclusive naive versus antigen-experienced comparison. Observed TCR beta diversity showed a strong correlation with the percentage of naive T cells as measured by flow cytometry.

Combining a sample-barcoded 5' primer with a J-beta primer mix, a second PCR ran for about 6 to 11 cycles. One entry per CDR3 protein results from TCRdb running MiXCR on the 5' RACE reads. This sample has 1.5 million to 2 million distinct CDR3 sequences, with about 31% found just once. From germline, CDR1 is SGHDN and CDR2 FVKESK. The CDR3 runs 11 residues. Trimming stripped 3 bases from V and 7 bases from J, with 7 bases between. The chain employs TRBV14 and TRBJ2-7, with no clear D. Specimen: blood. The clonotype comes from a woman in her twenties or thirties in good health. The CDR3 DNA reads TGTGCCAGCAGCCACGGACGAGAGCAGTACTTC. The encoded protein is CASSHGREQYF.